A selection of T cell receptor beta chains follows, all from one sample in a study of T cell responses to AZD1222 COVID-19 vaccine. Data came from immunoSEQ multiplex PCR; TCRdb stores just in-frame clones and leaves some out. The table has tens of thousands of clones, approximately 90% seen once. The source material was peripheral blood, sampled 28 days after the second AZD1222 dose. These receptors all stem from an adult who received the AZD1222 COVID-19 vaccine. Both conserved end residues are part of each CDR3. A D gene is named only where the DNA matches it firmly. Size is omitted from some rows. Given values are once, few, many or a class for expanded clones.

NA	TRBV10-3	TRBJ2-3	16	NA	CAISDPSRTSTDTQYF	TGTGCCATCAGTGACCCTAGCAGGACTAGCACAGATACGCAGTATTTT
once	TRBV7-9	TRBJ2-7	13	NA	CASSSDINYEQYF	TGTGCCAGCAGCTCGGACATAAACTACGAGCAGTACTTC
NA	TRBV9	TRBJ2-1	16	TRBD2	CASSVGVAGGYNEQFF	TGTGCCAGCAGCGTAGGGGTAGCGGGAGGGTACAATGAGCAGTTCTTC
NA	TRBV7-2	TRBJ2-3	14	NA	CASSLEPSTDTQYF	TGTGCCAGCAGCTTAGAACCGAGCACAGATACGCAGTATTTT
NA	TRBV29-1	TRBJ1-2	13	NA	CSVQQGPNYGYTF	TGCAGCGTGCAACAGGGTCCTAACTATGGCTACACCTTC
NA	TRBV15	TRBJ1-4	14	NA	CATSRDGTNEKLFF	TGTGCCACCAGCAGAGACGGGACTAATGAAAAACTGTTTTTT
NA	TRBV9	TRBJ1-1	13	NA	CASSELTSTEAFF	TGTGCCAGCAGCGAACTGACTAGCACTGAAGCTTTCTTT
NA	TRBV2	TRBJ1-5	14	NA	CASSVAGTRWPQHF	TGTGCCAGCAGTGTTGCGGGTACAAGGTGGCCCCAGCATTTT
NA	TRBV3-1/TRBV3-2	TRBJ1-2	14	NA	CASSRPAGLDGYTF	TGTGCCAGCAGCCGCCCCGCTGGATTAGATGGCTACACCTTC
once	TRBV5-1	TRBJ2-6	16	TRBD1	CASSWDRSSGANVLTF	TGCGCCAGCAGCTGGGACAGAAGCTCTGGGGCCAACGTCCTGACTTTC
NA	TRBV18	TRBJ2-7	12	NA	CASSPREGEQYF	TGTGCCAGCTCCCCCCGAGAGGGGGAGCAGTACTTC
NA	TRBV18	TRBJ2-1	16	NA	CASSPPWQGPYNEQFF	TGTGCCAGCTCACCCCCATGGCAGGGGCCCTACAATGAGCAGTTCTTC
once	TRBV7-9	TRBJ1-1	15	NA	CASSSPRDLNTEAFF	TGTGCCAGCAGCTCCCCCAGGGACCTGAACACTGAAGCTTTCTTT
few	TRBV9	TRBJ1-6	14	TRBD1	CASSESGQIVSLHF	TGTGCCAGCAGCGAATCGGGACAGATTGTATCCCTCCACTTT
NA	TRBV29-1	TRBJ2-1	15	TRBD2	CSGLGLAGWYNEQFF	TGCAGCGGGCTGGGACTAGCGGGATGGTACAATGAGCAGTTCTTC
NA	TRBV9	TRBJ2-3	20	NA	CASSSSLPARFQRTTDTQYF	TGTGCCAGCAGCTCGTCCCTACCGGCGAGGTTCCAGCGGACCACAGATACGCAGTATTTT
NA	TRBV18	TRBJ1-5	15	NA	CASSPRDSSNQPQHF	TGTGCCAGCTCACCGCGGGACTCTAGCAATCAGCCCCAGCATTTT
NA	TRBV5-1	TRBJ1-4	14	NA	CASSPGRTDEKLFF	TGCGCCAGCTCACCAGGGAGAACAGATGAAAAACTGTTTTTT
NA	TRBV28	TRBJ2-7	13	NA	CASRTPRVNEQYF	TGTGCCAGCAGAACCCCTCGGGTCAACGAGCAGTACTTC
NA	TRBV12-3/TRBV12-4	TRBJ1-1	13	TRBD1	CASSLGTGSRAFF	TGTGCCAGCAGTTTAGGGACAGGGAGTAGAGCTTTCTTT
NA	TRBV28	TRBJ2-7	12	TRBD1	CATYQGQGYWSF	TGTGCCACCTATCAAGGACAGGGCTACTGGAGTTTC
NA	TRBV6-2/TRBV6-3	TRBJ1-2	13	NA	CASSWTENYGYTF	TGTGCCAGCAGTTGGACAGAGAACTATGGCTACACCTTC
NA	TRBV27	TRBJ1-5	14	NA	CASSTTALNQPQHF	TGTGCCAGCAGTACCACCGCCTTAAATCAGCCCCAGCATTTT
NA	TRBV4-3	TRBJ2-3	15	NA	CASSQDASPGDTQYF	TGCGCCAGCAGCCAAGATGCTTCGCCGGGAGATACGCAGTATTTT
once	TRBV6-5	TRBJ1-5	15	TRBD1	CASSPGQGWNQPQHF	TGTGCCAGCAGCCCCGGACAGGGATGGAATCAGCCCCAGCATTTT
NA	TRBV7-2	TRBJ1-5	14	NA	CASSLVGDNQPQHF	TGTGCCAGCAGCTTAGTCGGGGACAATCAGCCCCAGCATTTT
NA	TRBV29-1	TRBJ1-3	15	TRBD1	CSVVGQGLSGNTIYF	TGCAGCGTCGTCGGACAGGGTCTCTCTGGAAACACCATATATTTT
NA	TRBV28	TRBJ1-1	12	NA	CASSEVDTEAFF	TGTGCCAGCAGCGAAGTCGACACTGAAGCTTTCTTT
few	TRBV10-2	TRBJ2-1	13	NA	CASSEREHNEQFF	TGCGCCAGCAGTGAGCGGGAGCACAATGAGCAGTTCTTC
NA	TRBV4-1	TRBJ2-7	15	NA	CASSQDSGPSYEQYF	TGCGCCAGCAGCCAAGATAGTGGCCCTTCCTACGAGCAGTACTTC
NA	TRBV5-1	TRBJ2-3	16	NA	CASSGFGGASTDTQYF	TGCGCCAGCAGCGGGTTTGGGGGAGCTAGCACAGATACGCAGTATTTT
NA	TRBV2	TRBJ1-2	13	NA	CASKAGANYGYTF	TGTGCCAGCAAAGCGGGCGCTAACTATGGCTACACCTTC
NA	TRBV18	TRBJ2-7	14	NA	CASSQDKFSYEQYF	TGTGCCAGCTCACAGGACAAGTTCTCCTACGAGCAGTACTTC
NA	TRBV5-8	TRBJ1-5	13	NA	CASSLAPFQPQHF	TGTGCCAGCAGCTTGGCACCTTTTCAGCCCCAGCATTTT
NA	TRBV5-1	TRBJ2-7	11	NA	CASSLDYEQYF	TGCGCCAGCAGCTTGGACTACGAGCAGTACTTC
NA	TRBV11-2	TRBJ2-5	15	NA	CASSLIGGGEQTQYF	TGTGCCAGCAGCTTAATAGGGGGTGGAGAGCAGACCCAGTACTTC
NA	TRBV28	TRBJ1-1	14	NA	CASSVAGLNTEAFF	TGTGCCAGCAGTGTAGCAGGGCTGAACACTGAAGCTTTCTTT
NA	TRBV18	TRBJ2-3	16	TRBD2	CASSPEWTSGSDTQYF	TGTGCCAGCTCACCTGAATGGACTAGCGGGAGTGATACGCAGTATTTT
few	TRBV4-1	TRBJ2-2	18	NA	CASSPKSLRDTNTGELFF	TGCGCCAGCAGCCCCAAGTCTCTCCGGGACACGAACACCGGGGAGCTGTTTTTT
NA	TRBV7-9	TRBJ2-1	18	TRBD2	CASSLASLAGGTYNEQFF	TGTGCCAGCAGCTTAGCGTCACTAGCGGGAGGAACCTACAATGAGCAGTTCTTC
NA	TRBV19	TRBJ2-1	15	NA	CASSRTGGPYNEQFF	TGTGCCAGTAGCAGGACTGGGGGACCCTACAATGAGCAGTTCTTC
NA	TRBV6-2/TRBV6-3	TRBJ1-5	15	NA	CASSYAGGDNQPQHF	TGTGCCAGCAGTTACGCTGGGGGGGACAATCAGCCCCAGCATTTT
NA	TRBV6-1	TRBJ1-4	16	NA	CASSELWGTLGEKLFF	TGTGCCAGCAGTGAACTGTGGGGGACCCTTGGGGAAAAACTGTTTTTT
NA	TRBV7-9	TRBJ1-2	12	NA	CASSLWQEGYTF	TGTGCCAGCAGCTTATGGCAAGAGGGCTACACCTTC
once	TRBV28	TRBJ2-2	16	NA	CASSQGTAGNTGELFF	TGTGCCAGCAGCCAGGGGACAGCGGGGAACACCGGGGAGCTGTTTTTT
NA	TRBV5-1	TRBJ1-2	15	NA	CASSLEVTGGSGYTF	TGCGCCAGCAGCTTGGAAGTCACAGGAGGTAGCGGCTACACCTTC
NA	TRBV19	TRBJ1-5	15	NA	CATMAGWGGNQPQHF	TGTGCCACAATGGCAGGGTGGGGTGGCAATCAGCCCCAGCATTTT
once	TRBV6-1	TRBJ2-7	14	NA	CASSEPAWSYEQYF	TGTGCCAGCAGTGAGCCGGCATGGTCCTACGAGCAGTACTTC
once	TRBV6-1	TRBJ1-2	15	NA	CASSEEVGAGYGYTF	TGTGCCAGCAGTGAAGAAGTGGGGGCTGGCTATGGCTACACCTTC
NA	TRBV7-9	TRBJ2-3	16	TRBD1	CASSTGDRGLTDTQYF	TGTGCCAGCAGCACCGGGGACAGGGGCTTAACAGATACGCAGTATTTT
NA	TRBV2	TRBJ1-2	14	NA	CASSIQVSSYGYTF	TGTGCCAGCAGTATACAGGTTTCCTCCTATGGCTACACCTTC
NA	TRBV18	TRBJ1-1	16	NA	CASSLSPVIRNTEAFF	TGTGCCAGCTCACTGTCTCCTGTCATCCGGAACACTGAAGCTTTCTTT
NA	TRBV30	TRBJ1-2	12	NA	CAWSGGNYGYTF	TGTGCCTGGAGTGGAGGGAACTATGGCTACACCTTC
NA	TRBV27	TRBJ2-1	13	NA	CASSSRTNNEQFF	TGTGCCAGCAGTTCCCGGACGAACAATGAGCAGTTCTTC
NA	TRBV28	TRBJ1-5	15	TRBD1	CATLGQGGGNQPQHF	TGTGCCACCCTAGGACAGGGTGGTGGCAATCAGCCCCAGCATTTT
NA	TRBV11-3	TRBJ2-2	14	NA	CASSLVPATGELFF	TGTGCCAGCAGCTTAGTTCCGGCGACCGGGGAGCTGTTTTTT
NA	TRBV3-1/TRBV3-2	TRBJ2-2	15	NA	CASSLTAPSTGELFF	TGTGCCAGCAGCCTGACCGCCCCCTCCACCGGGGAGCTGTTTTTT
NA	TRBV6-4	TRBJ2-7	13	NA	CASSAGQTYEQYF	TGTGCCAGCAGCGCAGGACAGACCTACGAGCAGTACTTC
NA	TRBV28	TRBJ2-5	18	TRBD2	CASSVQGTSGRARETQYF	TGTGCCAGCAGCGTCCAAGGGACTAGCGGGAGGGCCAGGGAGACCCAGTACTTC
NA	TRBV9	TRBJ1-1	13	NA	CASSPGGDTEAFF	TGTGCCAGCAGCCCGGGGGGGGACACTGAAGCTTTCTTT